This T cell receptor beta chain derives from a study of spatial heterogeneity in lung cancer. About the research overall: There were consistently more beta-chain sequences detected than alpha-chain sequences.

TCRdb used MiXCR to reprocess the 5' RACE reads, holding one entry per CDR3 protein. This sample carries tens of thousands of distinct CDR3 sequences, roughly an eighth of them seen once, and the ten largest clones take around 4.3%. This clonotype has just a few counts. Time point of the sample: sample taken at primary tumor resection. Extraction of whole RNA from tumor, nontumor lung or frozen PBMC preceded unsorted sequencing. Patients with untreated early-stage non-small cell lung cancer, numbering more than 55, were the donors. This clonotype originated in a male donor with early-stage non-small cell lung cancer. The material sequenced was PBMCs, taken at surgery.

The CDR3 spells CASSQAVSGGLANNEQFF. In nucleotides, the CDR3 is TGTGCCAGCAGCCAAGCCGTTAGTGGGGGACTAGCTAACAATGAGCAGTTCTTC. The chain links TRBV4-2 to TRBJ2-1; 9 positions agree with TRBD2. The CDR3 has 18 amino acids. With 1 base clipped from V and 5 bases from J, the junction kept 12 bases outside the gene matches. Germline CDR1 and CDR2: LGHNA and YNFKEQ.